Listed below are T cell receptor beta chains from one sample, sequenced in a study of human T cells and chemical hapten exposure. TCRdb reprocessed the RACE reads via MiXCR and lists one record per CDR3 protein. The sample has 65,000 to 80,000 distinct CDR3 sequences; 10% to 13% are singletons. The sample in question was whole blood, obtained in connection with sensitization to the hapten diphenylcyclopropenone (DPC). All receptors derive from a woman aged 45-65 years with alopecia areata. Some clones in this sample may be carry-over from other donors' samples. The CDR3 runs from the conserved cysteine through the conserved F or W. A D gene is named only where the DNA matches it firmly. Rows may omit the clone size; those that give it use once, few, many or a size class.

v_gene	j_gene	len	abundance	d_gene	CDR3nt	CDR3aa
TRBV9	TRBJ2-2	13	many	-	TGTGCCAGCAGCGCCATAATCACCGGGGAGCTGTTTTTT	CASSAIITGELFF
TRBV4-2	TRBJ2-1	16	-	TRBD2	TGTGCCAGCAGCTCCCGACTAGCGGGAGGGAACAATGAGCAGTTCTTC	CASSSRLAGGNNEQFF
TRBV7-9	TRBJ1-4	15	-	-	TGTGCCAGCAGCTTAGATAGTACAACTAATGAAAAACTGTTTTTT	CASSLDSTTNEKLFF
TRBV9	TRBJ2-2	12	-	-	TGTGCCAGCAGCGTATGGGCCGGGGAGCTGTTTTTT	CASSVWAGELFF
TRBV3-1	TRBJ2-7	14	many	-	TGTGCCAGCAGCCCTGAAGGTAGGAGAGGGGAGCAGTACTTC	CASSPEGRRGEQYF
TRBV18	TRBJ1-6	15	few	TRBD1	TGTGCCAGCTCACAAACCGGGACAGTGACTTCACCCCTCCACTTT	CASSQTGTVTSPLHF
TRBV7-6	TRBJ2-1	17	many	TRBD2	TGTGCCAGCAGCTTAGAGCGTCCTAGCGGCCTGGTCAATGAGCAGTTCTTC	CASSLERPSGLVNEQFF
TRBV9	TRBJ2-7	16	few	-	TGTGCCAGCAGCGCCGGAGGCGGGTCAGCCCGAGGGGAGCAGTACTTC	CASSAGGGSARGEQYF
TRBV9	TRBJ1-4	16	few	-	TGTGCCAGCAGCGTAGGGATAGGACGGCCGGATGAAAAACTGTTTTTT	CASSVGIGRPDEKLFF
TRBV7-2	TRBJ2-3	13	few	-	TGTGCCAGCAGTCGAAGGGACACAGATACGCAGTATTTT	CASSRRDTDTQYF
TRBV3-1	TRBJ2-7	15	-	TRBD2	TGTGCCAGCAGCCCGTGGACTAGCGGGATGTACGAGCAGTACTTC	CASSPWTSGMYEQYF
TRBV4-2	TRBJ1-1	15	-	-	TGTGCCAGCAGCCAAGATAGCAGGCCCAGTACTGAAGCTTTCTTT	CASSQDSRPSTEAFF
TRBV20-1	TRBJ2-3	14	many	TRBD2	TGCAGTGCCCGGGACTATTTGGTTACAGATACGCAGTATTTT	CSARDYLVTDTQYF
TRBV20-1	TRBJ2-3	18	-	-	TGCAGTGCTAGAGATAGGGCGAAAAACCTTCTCCTCACAGATACGCAGTATTTT	CSARDRAKNLLLTDTQYF
TRBV20-1	TRBJ2-7	14	-	-	TGCAGTGCTAGGCTCCACGGCGAGGGGTACGAGCAGTACTTC	CSARLHGEGYEQYF
TRBV27	TRBJ2-3	15	-	-	TGTGCCAGCAGTTTATCGCGACTCCGCACAGATACGCAGTATTTT	CASSLSRLRTDTQYF
TRBV5-4	TRBJ2-2	16	-	TRBD2	TGTGCCAGCAGCAGCGGGACTAGCGCCCACACCGGGGAGCTGTTTTTT	CASSSGTSAHTGELFF
TRBV19	TRBJ1-1	15	-	-	TGTGCCAGTACCCCTTGGGCTTTGGGGAACACTGAAGCTTTCTTT	CASTPWALGNTEAFF
TRBV6-5	TRBJ1-3	14	few	TRBD1	TGTGCCAGCAGACCCGTTGACAGGGGGCACACCATATATTTT	CASRPVDRGHTIYF
TRBV7-2	TRBJ2-7	12	few	-	TGTGCCAGCAGCTTGCCCCCGGGACGGCAGTACTTC	CASSLPPGRQYF
TRBV27	TRBJ1-1	16	few	-	TGTGCCAGCAGTTTAAGGGTGGGGAGACGAAACACTGAAGCTTTCTTT	CASSLRVGRRNTEAFF
TRBV5-4	TRBJ2-5	14	few	-	TGTGCCAGCAGCTTGGTACGGGCGGTGGAGACCCAGTACTTC	CASSLVRAVETQYF
TRBV19	TRBJ1-2	13	-	-	TGTGCCAGCCGCCGCGAAGGGCTCGGGGGCTACACCTTC	CASRREGLGGYTF
TRBV7-9	TRBJ2-1	15	-	TRBD2	TGTGCCAGCAGCTCCCTAGCGGCGGGTCTTGATGAGCAGTTCTTC	CASSSLAAGLDEQFF
TRBV7-9	TRBJ1-1	16	few	TRBD1	TGTGCCAGCAGCTTAGGCTCCGGGACAGGAAACACTGAAGCTTTCTTT	CASSLGSGTGNTEAFF
TRBV6-2/TRBV6-3	TRBJ2-4	18	few	TRBD2	TGTGCCAGCAGTTACGGGACTAGGGGAGGCCTAGCCAAAAACATTCAGTACTTC	CASSYGTRGGLAKNIQYF
TRBV6-6	TRBJ1-2	13	few	TRBD1	TGTGCCAGCTTACAGGGGATAGGCTATGGCTACACCTTC	CASLQGIGYGYTF
TRBV2	TRBJ2-2	16	-	TRBD2	TGTGCCAGCAGTGCGGGGCTAGCGGGAAACACCGGGGAGCTGTTTTTT	CASSAGLAGNTGELFF
TRBV29-1	TRBJ2-1	12	-	-	TGCAGCGGGTGGGACGGAGGTAATGAGCAGTTCTTC	CSGWDGGNEQFF
TRBV18	TRBJ2-7	16	-	TRBD2	TGTGCCAGCTCACAGCACCCCGCTAGCGGGAGCTACGAGCAGTACTTC	CASSQHPASGSYEQYF
TRBV9	TRBJ2-1	15	-	TRBD2	TGTGCCAGCAGCGTTGGACTAGCGGAGTACAATGAGCAGTTCTTC	CASSVGLAEYNEQFF
TRBV12-3/TRBV12-4	TRBJ2-7	15	few	-	TGTGCCAGCAGTTTAGGGCTAGGGTTTGGAAACGAGCAGTACTTC	CASSLGLGFGNEQYF
TRBV18	TRBJ2-7	14	-	TRBD2	TGTGCCAGCTCACCAGGACTAGCGACTAGGGAGCAGTACTTC	CASSPGLATREQYF
TRBV20-1	TRBJ2-1	16	-	TRBD1	TGCAGTGCTAGAGATGGGGACAGGGTAAACTACAATGAGCAGTTCTTC	CSARDGDRVNYNEQFF
TRBV7-3	TRBJ2-1	16	many	TRBD2	TGTGCCAGCAGCTTAATGTTGACTAGCGCGTACAATGAGCAGTTCTTC	CASSLMLTSAYNEQFF
TRBV9	TRBJ2-7	18	many	TRBD2	TGTGCCAGCAGCTCCACCCCCGGGACTAGCTCCCTAGGGGGAGAGCAGTACTTC	CASSSTPGTSSLGGEQYF
TRBV10-3	TRBJ1-1	15	few	TRBD1	TGTGCCACCACCCGCCCGGGACAGGGAAACACTGAAGCTTTCTTT	CATTRPGQGNTEAFF
TRBV20-1	TRBJ2-4	10	few	-	TGCAGTGCTAACGGGAACATTCAGTACTTC	CSANGNIQYF
TRBV29-1	TRBJ2-3	11	few	-	TGCAGCGTACGTGTGGCAGATACGCAGTATTTT	CSVRVADTQYF
TRBV7-2	TRBJ2-1	16	-	-	TGTGCCAGCAGCGCATACAACTTACCCACTTACAATGAGCAGTTCTTC	CASSAYNLPTYNEQFF
TRBV2	TRBJ2-1	19	-	-	TGTGCCAGCAGTAAACCGAAAGGGTCCGTGACCAGCTCCTACAATGAGCAGTTCTTC	CASSKPKGSVTSSYNEQFF
TRBV5-4	TRBJ1-1	16	-	-	TGTGCCAGCAGTTTCGGTTTGGGTCGTGGGAACACTGAAGCTTTCTTT	CASSFGLGRGNTEAFF
TRBV7-2	TRBJ2-7	15	few	-	TGTGCCAGCAGGCGCCCGGGTCCCGTCCTGGCCGAGCAGTACTTC	CASRRPGPVLAEQYF
TRBV9	TRBJ2-1	15	-	TRBD2	TGTGCCAGCAGCGTAGGACTAGCGCGGACCAATGAGCAGTTCTTC	CASSVGLARTNEQFF
TRBV6-5	TRBJ1-6	15	many	TRBD1	TGTGCCAGCAGTGCGGACAGGCAGAGGAATTCACCCCTCCACTTT	CASSADRQRNSPLHF
TRBV15	TRBJ1-1	15	-	-	TGTGCCACCAAACCCCCCCGAACAAGGGGCACTGAAGCTTTCTTT	CATKPPRTRGTEAFF
TRBV7-6	TRBJ2-7	12	-	-	TGTGCCAGCAGCTTAGACAGTCACGAGCAGTACTTC	CASSLDSHEQYF
TRBV5-4	TRBJ2-1	19	few	TRBD2	TGTGCCAGCAGCCTTTCACCTAGCGGGAGGGCCCGGTTCGACAATGAGCAGTTCTTC	CASSLSPSGRARFDNEQFF
TRBV29-1	TRBJ2-1	14	-	-	TGCAGCGTTGTAGGGGGGCTTTCCTCCAATGAGCAGTTCTTC	CSVVGGLSSNEQFF
TRBV7-2	TRBJ1-1	14	-	-	TGTGCCAGCAGCCGGACAGAGCTCTCAGGGGAAGCTTTCTTT	CASSRTELSGEAFF
TRBV29-1	TRBJ2-1	14	-	-	TGCAGCGTTGGGGCAGCCTCTACCTACAATGAGCAGTTCTTC	CSVGAASTYNEQFF
TRBV5-4	TRBJ1-1	15	-	-	TGTGCCAGCAGCCTTCCGACGGGGCTAAACACTGAAGCTTTCTTT	CASSLPTGLNTEAFF
TRBV18	TRBJ2-3	13	-	-	TGTGCCAGCTCACCACTAATCACAGATACGCAGTATTTT	CASSPLITDTQYF
TRBV27	TRBJ2-1	16	few	TRBD2	TGTGCCAGCAGTTTTTTCGCGGGAGGTTCCTACAATGAGCAGTTCTTC	CASSFFAGGSYNEQFF
TRBV6-6	TRBJ2-7	15	few	TRBD2	TGTGCCAGCGGGTCCCCCACTAGCGGGACCTACGAGCAGTACTTC	CASGSPTSGTYEQYF
TRBV30	TRBJ2-1	15	few	-	TGTGCCTGGTTAGCGCCAAGGGGGTCCTACAATGAGCAGTTCTTC	CAWLAPRGSYNEQFF
TRBV7-6	TRBJ2-1	20	many	TRBD1	TGTGCCAGCAGCCAACAGACAGGGGGAAGTTGGCGGAGCTCCTACAATGAGCAGTTCTTC	CASSQQTGGSWRSSYNEQFF
TRBV29-1	TRBJ2-5	11	-	-	TGCAGCTTCCGTTCCCAAGAGACCCAGTACTTC	CSFRSQETQYF
TRBV24-1	TRBJ2-1	13	-	TRBD2	TGTGCCATCGGGACTAGCGGGATCAGTGAGCAGTTCTTC	CAIGTSGISEQFF